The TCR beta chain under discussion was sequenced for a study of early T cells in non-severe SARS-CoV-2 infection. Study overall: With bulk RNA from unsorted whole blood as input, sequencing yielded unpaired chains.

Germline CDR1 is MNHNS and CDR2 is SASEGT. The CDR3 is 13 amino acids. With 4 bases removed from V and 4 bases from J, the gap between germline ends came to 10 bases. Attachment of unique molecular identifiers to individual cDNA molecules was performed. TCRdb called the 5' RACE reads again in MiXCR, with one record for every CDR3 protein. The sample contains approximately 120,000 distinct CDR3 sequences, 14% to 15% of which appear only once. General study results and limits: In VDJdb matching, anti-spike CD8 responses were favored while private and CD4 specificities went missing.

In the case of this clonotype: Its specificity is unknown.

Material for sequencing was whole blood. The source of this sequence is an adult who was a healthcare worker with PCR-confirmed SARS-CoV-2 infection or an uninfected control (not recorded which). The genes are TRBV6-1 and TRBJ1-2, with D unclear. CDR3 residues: CASSGGSTYGYTF. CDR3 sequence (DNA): TGTGCCAGCAGTGGAGGCTCTACCTATGGCTACACCTTC.